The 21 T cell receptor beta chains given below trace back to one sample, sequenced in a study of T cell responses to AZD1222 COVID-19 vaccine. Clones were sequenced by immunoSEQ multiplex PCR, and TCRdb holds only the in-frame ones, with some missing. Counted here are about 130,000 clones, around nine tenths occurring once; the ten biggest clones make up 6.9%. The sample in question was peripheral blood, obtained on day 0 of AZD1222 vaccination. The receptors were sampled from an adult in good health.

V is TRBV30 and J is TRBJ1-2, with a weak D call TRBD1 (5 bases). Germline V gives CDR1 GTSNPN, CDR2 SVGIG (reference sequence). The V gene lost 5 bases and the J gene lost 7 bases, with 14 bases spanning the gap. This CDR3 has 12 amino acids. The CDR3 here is CAWVDRGFGYTF. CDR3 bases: TGTGCCTGGGTTGACCGGGGGTTTGGCTACACCTTC.

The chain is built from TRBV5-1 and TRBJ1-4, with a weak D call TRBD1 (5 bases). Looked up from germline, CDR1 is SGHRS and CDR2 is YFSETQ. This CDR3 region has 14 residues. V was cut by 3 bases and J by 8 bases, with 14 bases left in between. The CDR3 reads CASSSRGAGEKLFF. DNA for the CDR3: TGCGCCAGCAGCTCCCGGGGCGCCGGAGAAAAACTGTTTTTT.

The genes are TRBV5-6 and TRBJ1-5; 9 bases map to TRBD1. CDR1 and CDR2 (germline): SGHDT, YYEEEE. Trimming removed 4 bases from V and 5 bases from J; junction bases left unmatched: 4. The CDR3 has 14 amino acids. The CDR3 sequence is CASSLGQGYQPQHF. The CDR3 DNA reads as TGTGCCAGCAGCCTGGGACAGGGATATCAGCCCCAGCATTTT. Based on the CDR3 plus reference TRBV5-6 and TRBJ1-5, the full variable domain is DAGVTQSPTHLIKTRGQQVTLRCSPKSGHDTVSWYQQALGQGPQFIFQYYEEEERQRGNFPDRFSGHQFPNYSSELNVNALLLGDSALYLCASSLGQGYQPQHFGDGTRLSIL.

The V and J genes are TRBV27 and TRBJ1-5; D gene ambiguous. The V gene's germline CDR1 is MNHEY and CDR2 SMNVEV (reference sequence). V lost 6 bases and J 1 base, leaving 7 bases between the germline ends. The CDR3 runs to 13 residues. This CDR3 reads CASSLVSNQPQHF. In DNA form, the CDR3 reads TGTGCCAGCAGCCTGGTAAGCAATCAGCCCCAGCATTTT.

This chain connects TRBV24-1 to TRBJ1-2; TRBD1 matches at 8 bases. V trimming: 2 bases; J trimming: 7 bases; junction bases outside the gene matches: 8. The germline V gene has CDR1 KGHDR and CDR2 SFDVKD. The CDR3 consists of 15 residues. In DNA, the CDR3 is TGTGCCACCAGTGATTCTCGACAGGGGAGCGGTGGCTACACCTTC. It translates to CATSDSRQGSGGYTF.

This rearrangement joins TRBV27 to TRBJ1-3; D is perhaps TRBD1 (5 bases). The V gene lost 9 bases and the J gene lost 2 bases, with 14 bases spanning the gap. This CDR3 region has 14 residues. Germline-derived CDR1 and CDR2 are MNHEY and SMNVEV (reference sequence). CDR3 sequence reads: CARQVRAAGNTIYF. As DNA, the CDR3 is TGTGCCAGACAGGTCCGCGCGGCTGGAAACACCATATATTTT.

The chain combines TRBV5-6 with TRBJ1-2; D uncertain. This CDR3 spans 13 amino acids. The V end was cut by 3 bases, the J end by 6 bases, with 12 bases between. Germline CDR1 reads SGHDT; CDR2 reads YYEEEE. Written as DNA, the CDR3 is TGTGCCAGCAGCTCCGGACGGGCGAATGGCTACACCTTC. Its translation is CASSSGRANGYTF.

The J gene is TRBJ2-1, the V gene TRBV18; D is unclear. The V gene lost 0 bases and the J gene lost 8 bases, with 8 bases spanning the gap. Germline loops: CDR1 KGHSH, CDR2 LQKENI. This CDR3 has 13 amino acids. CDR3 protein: CASSPPGGHEQFF. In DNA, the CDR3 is TGTGCCAGCTCACCACCCGGCGGACATGAGCAGTTCTTC.

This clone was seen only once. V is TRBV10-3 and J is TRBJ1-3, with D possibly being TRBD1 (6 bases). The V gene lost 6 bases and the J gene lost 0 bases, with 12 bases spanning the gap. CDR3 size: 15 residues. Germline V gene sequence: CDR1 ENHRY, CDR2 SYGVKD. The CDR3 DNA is TGTGCCATCAGCCGGGACAAGTACTCTGGAAACACCATATATTTT. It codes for CAISRDKYSGNTIYF.

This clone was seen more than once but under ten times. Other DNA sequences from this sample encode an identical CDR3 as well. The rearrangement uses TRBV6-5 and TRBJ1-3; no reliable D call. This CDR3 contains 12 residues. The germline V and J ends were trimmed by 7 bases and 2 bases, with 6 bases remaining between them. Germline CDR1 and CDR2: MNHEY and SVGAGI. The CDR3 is CASTAAGNTIYF. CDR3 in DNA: TGTGCCAGCACGGCAGCTGGAAACACCATATATTTT.

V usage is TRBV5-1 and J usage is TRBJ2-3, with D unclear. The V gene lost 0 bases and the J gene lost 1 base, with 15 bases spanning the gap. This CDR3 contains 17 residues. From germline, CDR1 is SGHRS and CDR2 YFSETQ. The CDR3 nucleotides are TGCGCCAGCAGCTTGGCGCTCCCCTTACCTGGCACAGATACGCAGTATTTT. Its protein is CASSLALPLPGTDTQYF.

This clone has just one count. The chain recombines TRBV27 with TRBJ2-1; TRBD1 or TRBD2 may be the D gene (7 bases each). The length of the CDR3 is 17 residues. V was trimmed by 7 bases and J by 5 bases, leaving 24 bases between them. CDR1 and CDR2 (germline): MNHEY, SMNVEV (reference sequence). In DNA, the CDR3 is TGTGCCAGCACCAGTCCGAGGGGAGGGGGCGGGAACAATGAGCAGTTCTTC. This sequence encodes CASTSPRGGGGNNEQFF.

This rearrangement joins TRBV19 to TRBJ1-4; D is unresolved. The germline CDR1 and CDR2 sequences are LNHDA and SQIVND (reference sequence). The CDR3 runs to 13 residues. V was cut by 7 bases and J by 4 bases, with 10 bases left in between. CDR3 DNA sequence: TGTGCCAGTAAAAGTCAGTATAATGAAAAACTGTTTTTT. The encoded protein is CASKSQYNEKLFF.

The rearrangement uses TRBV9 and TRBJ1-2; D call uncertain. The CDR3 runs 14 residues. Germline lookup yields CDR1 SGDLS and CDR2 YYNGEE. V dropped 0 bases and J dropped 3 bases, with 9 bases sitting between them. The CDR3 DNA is TGTGCCAGCAGCGTAGGGCAGACTGACTATGGCTACACCTTC. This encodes CASSVGQTDYGYTF.

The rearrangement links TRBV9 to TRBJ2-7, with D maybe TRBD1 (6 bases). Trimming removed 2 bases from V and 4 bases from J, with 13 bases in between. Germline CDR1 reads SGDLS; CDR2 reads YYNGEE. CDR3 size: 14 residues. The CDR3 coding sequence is TGTGCCAGCAGCGTCGGGACACCGTCGTACGAGCAGTACTTC. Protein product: CASSVGTPSYEQYF.

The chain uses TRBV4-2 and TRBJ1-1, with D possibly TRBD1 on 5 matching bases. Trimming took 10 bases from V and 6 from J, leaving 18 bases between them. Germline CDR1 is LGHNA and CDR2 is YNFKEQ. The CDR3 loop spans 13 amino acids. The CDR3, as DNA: TGTGCCATTTCTGCTCTTCGGGGGTCTGAAGCTTTCTTT. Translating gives CAISALRGSEAFF.

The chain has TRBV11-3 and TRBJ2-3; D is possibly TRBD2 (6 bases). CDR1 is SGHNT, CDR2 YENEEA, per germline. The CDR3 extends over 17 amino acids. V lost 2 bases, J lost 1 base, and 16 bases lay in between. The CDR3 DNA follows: TGTGCCAGCAGCTTATCGCGGGGTGATACCCGCACAGATACGCAGTATTTT. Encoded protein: CASSLSRGDTRTDTQYF.

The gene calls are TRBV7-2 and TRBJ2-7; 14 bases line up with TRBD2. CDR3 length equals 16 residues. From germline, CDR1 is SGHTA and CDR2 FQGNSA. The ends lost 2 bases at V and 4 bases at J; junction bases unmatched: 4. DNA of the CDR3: TGTGCCAGCAGCTTATTGGGACTAGCGGGGGCTTACGAGCAGTACTTC. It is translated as CASSLLGLAGAYEQYF.

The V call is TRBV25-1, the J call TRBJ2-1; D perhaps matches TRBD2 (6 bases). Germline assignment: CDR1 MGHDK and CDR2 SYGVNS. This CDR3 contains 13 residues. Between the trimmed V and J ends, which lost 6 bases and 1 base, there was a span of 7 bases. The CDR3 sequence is CASSGTSYNEQFF. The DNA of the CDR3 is TGTGCCAGCAGCGGGACTTCCTACAATGAGCAGTTCTTC.

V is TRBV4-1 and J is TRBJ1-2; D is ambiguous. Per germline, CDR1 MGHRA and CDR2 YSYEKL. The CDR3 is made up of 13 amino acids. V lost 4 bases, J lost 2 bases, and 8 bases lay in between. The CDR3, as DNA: TGCGCCAGCAGCCCGCCCGGGAACTATGGCTACACCTTC. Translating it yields CASSPPGNYGYTF.

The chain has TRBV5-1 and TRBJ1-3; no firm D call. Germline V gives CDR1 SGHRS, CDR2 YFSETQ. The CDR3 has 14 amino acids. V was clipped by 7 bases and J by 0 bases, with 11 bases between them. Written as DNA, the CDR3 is TGCGCCAGCCGACCCGGGATCTCTGGAAACACCATATATTTT. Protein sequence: CASRPGISGNTIYF.